The clone carrying this TCR beta chain was found a few times. Antigen unknown. The ends were cut back, 1 base at V and 3 bases at J, with 18 bases in the middle. The germline V gene encodes CDR1 SEHNR and CDR2 FQNEAQ (reference sequence). The CDR3 has 18 residues. Profiling relied on immunoSEQ multiplex PCR, and the TCRdb table lists in-frame clones only, not all of them. The sample consists of approximately 67,000 clones, over 75% of them appearing once. This sample is part of a study of OX40 agonist ivuxolimab in advanced cancers. As for the study in general: Allowance was made for prior anti-PD-1, anti-PD-L1 or anti-CTLA-4 therapy, and about 37% had some. Points from the study as a whole: Expanded peripheral T-cell antigen specificity went undetermined. Expanded clones were, on average, more numerous in CD8+ T cells than in CD4+. CD4+ and CD8+ blood T cells expanded clonally by week 6 at 0.1 to 3.0 mg/kg.

The material was CD4+ or CD8+ T cells sorted from blood, obtained in a trial of the OX40 agonist ivuxolimab. The clonotype was recovered from an adult with an advanced solid tumor such as melanoma, head and neck, liver or kidney cancer. The rearrangement uses TRBV7-9 and TRBJ2-2; D perhaps matches TRBD2 (6 bases). Written as DNA, the CDR3 is TGTGCCAGCAGCTTAGAACTTAGGTTCGGGAGACACACCGGGGAGCTGTTTTTT. Encoded protein: CASSLELRFGRHTGELFF.